These 18 T cell receptor beta chains originate from one sample sequenced in a study of blood T cell repertoires in COVID-19. Clones were read by immunoSEQ multiplex PCR, and TCRdb kept only the in-frame ones, dropping some. The sample contains about 210,000 clones, 65% to 85% of which appear only once. The sample consisted of peripheral blood. Receptor source: a woman aged 45-59 years with acute or convalescent COVID-19.

The CDR3, as DNA: TGTGCCAGCACCCGGCGGGACAATCAGCCCCAGCATTTT. This gives the protein CASTRRDNQPQHF. This rearrangement joins TRBV12-3 or TRBV12-4 to TRBJ1-5; D not resolved. CDR3 length equals 13 residues. V gave up 7 bases and J gave up 3 bases, with 10 bases separating them.

The chain recombines TRBV7-2 with TRBJ1-1; D remains ambiguous. Germline lookup yields CDR1 SGHTA and CDR2 FQGNSA. V lost 5 bases to trimming and J lost 1 base, with 11 bases between them. The CDR3 has 14 residues. The CDR3 spells CASSLTYRNTEAFF. The DNA of the CDR3 is TGTGCCAGCAGCCTAACGTACCGGAACACTGAAGCTTTCTTT.

The chain couples TRBV5-6 to TRBJ2-1; 10 positions match TRBD2. The germline V gene encodes CDR1 SGHDT and CDR2 YYEEEE. The CDR3 sequence is 16 residues long. J gave up 0 bases and V 2 bases, and 2 bases lay outside the gene matches. CDR3 amino acids: CASSFTSGNSYNEQFF. The CDR3 DNA sequence: TGTGCCAGCAGCTTTACTAGCGGGAACTCCTACAATGAGCAGTTCTTC.

V gene TRBV19 combines with J gene TRBJ2-1; TRBD2 matches at 9 bases. The J segment lost 2 bases and the V segment lost 6 bases, leaving 2 bases of the junction unmatched. CDR1 is LNHDA, CDR2 SQIVND, per germline (reference sequence). The CDR3 has 14 amino acids. CDR3 amino acids: CASRAGGTYNEQFF. The CDR3 nucleotides read TGTGCCAGTAGGGCGGGAGGGACCTACAATGAGCAGTTCTTC.

The genes are TRBV2 and TRBJ2-7, with 8 bases that match TRBD1. The length of the CDR3 is 16 residues. Germline V gene data show CDR1 as SNHLY and CDR2 as FYNNEI. V shed 5 bases, J shed 3 bases, and the junction held 12 bases outside the gene matches. Written as DNA, the CDR3 is TGTGCCAGCAGTTCCGGGACAGGTAACCGATTCTACGAGCAGTACTTC. It specifies CASSSGTGNRFYEQYF.

This clone has a single count. The chain links TRBV5-1 to TRBJ2-5; no clear D gene. The length of the CDR3 is 12 residues. V shed 4 bases and J shed 2 bases, with 6 bases lying between them. Germline V gives CDR1 SGHRS, CDR2 YFSETQ. The CDR3 DNA sequence: TGCGCCAGCAGCGGGCTACAAGAGACCCAGTACTTC. As protein: CASSGLQETQYF.

V and J are TRBV27 and TRBJ2-7; 9 bases map to TRBD2. The junction had 1 base not matched to a gene; V was cut back by 3 bases and J by 1 base. Germline V CDR1 and CDR2: MNHEY, SMNVEV (reference sequence). The CDR3 covers 14 residues. The CDR3 loop reads CASSFAGGSYEQYF. In DNA form, the CDR3 reads TGTGCCAGCAGTTTCGCGGGAGGGTCCTACGAGCAGTACTTC.

The V call is TRBV6-5, the J call TRBJ1-4; tentatively, D is TRBD1 (5 bases). The CDR3 length is 14 residues. Germline CDR1 MNHEY, CDR2 SVGAGI. The V end was cut by 9 bases, the J end by 2 bases, with 13 bases between. The CDR3 loop reads CASSSGKTNEKLFF. The CDR3 coding sequence is TGTGCCAGTTCCTCAGGGAAGACTAATGAAAAACTGTTTTTT.

The rearrangement links TRBV15 to TRBJ2-3; D gene ambiguous. There are 16 residues in the CDR3. Germline CDR1 and CDR2: LNHNV and YYDKDF (reference sequence). V was cut by 2 bases and J by 0 bases, with 12 bases left in between. The CDR3 is CATSRRLNPSTDTQYF. In DNA, the CDR3 is TGTGCCACCAGCAGAAGACTTAATCCTAGCACAGATACGCAGTATTTT. The full variable domain, rest sourced from reference TRBV15 and TRBJ2-3, is DAMVIQNPRYQVTQFGKPVTLSCSQTLNHNVMYWYQQKSSQAPKLLFHYYDKDFNNEADTPDNFQSRRPNTSFCFLDIRSPGLGDTAMYLCATSRRLNPSTDTQYFGPGTRLTVL.

This clone was seen a single time. The V gene is TRBV19, the J gene TRBJ2-2; 8 nucleotides line up with TRBD2. Germline assignment: CDR1 LNHDA and CDR2 SQIVND (reference sequence). The CDR3 has 16 amino acids. J was trimmed by 10 bases and V by 5 bases; bases with no gene match: 15. In DNA, the CDR3 is TGTGCCAGTAGTCCGCGACTAGCGAGCTTACCGGTGGAGCTGTTTTTT. It specifies CASSPRLASLPVELFF. The full variable domain, with the rest looked up from reference TRBV19 and TRBJ2-2, is DGGITQSPKYLFRKEGQNVTLSCEQNLNHDAMYWYRQDPGQGLRLIYYSQIVNDFQKGDIAEGYSVSREKKESFPLTVTSAQKNPTAFYLCASSPRLASLPVELFFGEGSRLTVL.

As concerns this clone: Other DNA sequences in the same sample also yield this CDR3. The chain carries TRBV5-1 and TRBJ2-3, with D perhaps TRBD1 (6 bases). Looked up from germline, CDR1 is SGHRS and CDR2 is YFSETQ. The CDR3 sequence is 15 residues long. Trimming pared 0 bases from V and 1 base from J, leaving 9 bases between. The CDR3 spells CASSLDRARTDTQYF. CDR3 nucleotide sequence: TGCGCCAGCAGCTTGGACAGGGCGCGCACAGATACGCAGTATTTT.

This chain links TRBV4-1 with TRBJ1-3; the D gene is possibly TRBD1 (6 bases). V gave up 8 bases and J gave up 0 bases, with 17 bases separating them. Germline CDR1 is MGHRA and CDR2 is YSYEKL. There are 16 residues in the CDR3. CDR3 amino acids: CASSLDSRSSGNTIYF. The CDR3 DNA reads TGCGCCAGCTCCCTGGACAGTCGGAGCTCTGGAAACACCATATATTTT.

The genes are TRBV19 and TRBJ2-1; weak D call: TRBD2 (6 bases). V lost 9 bases and J lost 4, with 13 bases in between. The CDR3 sequence is 13 residues long. Germline V gene lookup returns CDR1 LNHDA and CDR2 SQIVND (reference sequence). In DNA, the CDR3 is TGTGCCAGCACTGGAGGGAGGTACAATGAGCAGTTCTTC. Residues: CASTGGRYNEQFF.

This chain connects TRBV7-8 to TRBJ2-2; TRBD2 agrees at 7 bases. The CDR3 loop spans 14 amino acids. The V segment lost 8 bases and the J segment 6 bases; nucleotides outside the gene matches: 9. The V gene's germline CDR1 is SGHVS and CDR2 FQNEAQ. The CDR3 is CASADVAGPGELFF. As DNA, the CDR3 is TGTGCCAGCGCGGATGTAGCGGGCCCCGGGGAGCTGTTTTTT.

In this sample, this clone turned up once. The V and J genes are TRBV27 and TRBJ2-7, with D maybe TRBD2 (6 bases). Per the germline V gene, CDR1 is MNHEY and CDR2 is SMNVEV (reference sequence). The CDR3 extends over 13 amino acids. Trimming took 5 bases from V and 5 from J, leaving 13 bases between them. CDR3 DNA sequence: TGTGCCAGCAGTCCGGGAGAGGAGGACGAGCAGTACTTC. Protein: CASSPGEEDEQYF.

The rearrangement links TRBV5-1 to TRBJ2-7; the match to TRBD1 covers 11 bases. Germline assignment: CDR1 SGHRS and CDR2 YFSETQ. V lost 0 bases to trimming and J lost 5 bases; unmatched junction nucleotides: 4. This CDR3 contains 15 residues. CDR3 in DNA: TGCGCCAGCAGCTTGGGGACAGGGGGCAGGCACGAGCAGTACTTC. Its protein product is CASSLGTGGRHEQYF.

This chain connects TRBV10-3 to TRBJ2-7, with D possibly being TRBD1 (6 bases). Per germline, CDR1 ENHRY and CDR2 SYGVKD. The V end was cut by 0 bases, the J end by 6 bases, with 18 bases between. The CDR3 consists of 16 residues. CDR3 protein: CAISESKVQGWFEQYF. As DNA, the CDR3 is TGTGCCATCAGTGAGTCGAAAGTACAGGGTTGGTTCGAGCAGTACTTC.

In DNA form, the CDR3 reads TGTGCCAGCACTCCATTCTTGACAGGGGGCGCCGAGCAGTTCTTC. Translated, it gives CASTPFLTGGAEQFF. The chain uses TRBV7-2 and TRBJ2-1; 10 bases fit TRBD1. This CDR3 is built from 15 residues. Looked up from germline, CDR1 is SGHTA and CDR2 is FQGNSA. The V and J ends lost 7 bases and 10 bases, in that order; junction bases with no gene match: 13.